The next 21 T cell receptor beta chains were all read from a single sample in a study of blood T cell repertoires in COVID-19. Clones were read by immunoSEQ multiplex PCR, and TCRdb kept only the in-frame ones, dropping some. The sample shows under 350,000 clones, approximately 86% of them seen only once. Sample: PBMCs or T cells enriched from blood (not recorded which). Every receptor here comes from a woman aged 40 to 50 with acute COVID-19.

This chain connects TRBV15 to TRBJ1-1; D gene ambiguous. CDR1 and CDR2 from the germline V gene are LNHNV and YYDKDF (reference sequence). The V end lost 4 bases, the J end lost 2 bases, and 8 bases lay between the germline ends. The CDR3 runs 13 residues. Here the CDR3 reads CATSITSNTEAFF. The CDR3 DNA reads TGTGCCACCAGCATCACCAGTAACACTGAAGCTTTCTTT. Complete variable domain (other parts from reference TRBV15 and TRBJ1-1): DAMVIQNPRYQVTQFGKPVTLSCSQTLNHNVMYWYQQKSSQAPKLLFHYYDKDFNNEADTPDNFQSRRPNTSFCFLDIRSPGLGDTAMYLCATSITSNTEAFFGQGTRLTVV.

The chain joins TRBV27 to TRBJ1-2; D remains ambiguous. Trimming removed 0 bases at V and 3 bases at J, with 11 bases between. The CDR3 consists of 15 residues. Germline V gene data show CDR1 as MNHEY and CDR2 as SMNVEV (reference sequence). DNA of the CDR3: TGTGCCAGCAGTTTATCGGCGGGTGGCTACTATGGCTACACCTTC. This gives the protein CASSLSAGGYYGYTF.

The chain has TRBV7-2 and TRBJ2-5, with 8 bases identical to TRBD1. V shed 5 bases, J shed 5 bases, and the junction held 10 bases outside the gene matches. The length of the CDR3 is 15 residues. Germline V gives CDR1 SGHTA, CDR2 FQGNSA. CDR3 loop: CASSTSGGVWETQYF. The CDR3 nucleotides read TGTGCCAGCAGCACCTCAGGGGGCGTTTGGGAGACCCAGTACTTC. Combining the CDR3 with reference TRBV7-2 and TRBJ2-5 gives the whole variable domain GAGVSQSPSNKVTEKGKDVELRCDPISGHTALYWYRQSLGQGLEFLIYFQGNSAPDKSGLPSDRFSAERTGGSVSTLTIQRTQQEDSAVYLCASSTSGGVWETQYFGPGTRLLVL.

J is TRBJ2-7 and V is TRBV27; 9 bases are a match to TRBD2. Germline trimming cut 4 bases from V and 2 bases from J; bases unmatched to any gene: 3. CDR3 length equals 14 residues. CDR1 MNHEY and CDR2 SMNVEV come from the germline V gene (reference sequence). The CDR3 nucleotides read TGTGCCAGCAGTTGGTCTAGCGGGGCCTACGAGCAGTACTTC. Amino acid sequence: CASSWSSGAYEQYF.

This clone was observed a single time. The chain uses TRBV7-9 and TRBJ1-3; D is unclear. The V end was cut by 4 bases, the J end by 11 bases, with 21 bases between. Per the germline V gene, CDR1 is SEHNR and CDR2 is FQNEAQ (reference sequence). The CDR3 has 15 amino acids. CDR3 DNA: TGTGCCAGCAGCTACGGAGGCGGGCCAAAGCGGGCCATATATTTT. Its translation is CASSYGGGPKRAIYF. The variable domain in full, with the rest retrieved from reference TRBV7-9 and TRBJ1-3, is DTGVSQNPRHKITKRGQNVTFRCDPISEHNRLYWYRQTLGQGPEFLTYFQNEAQLEKSRLLSDRFSAERPKGSFSTLEIQRTEQGDSAMYLCASSYGGGPKRAIYFGEGSWLTVV.

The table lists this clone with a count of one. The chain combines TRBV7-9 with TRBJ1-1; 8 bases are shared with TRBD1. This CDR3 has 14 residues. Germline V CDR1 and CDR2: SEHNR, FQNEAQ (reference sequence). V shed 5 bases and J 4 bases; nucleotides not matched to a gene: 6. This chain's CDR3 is CASSPDRAGTEAFF. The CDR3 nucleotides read TGTGCCAGCAGCCCGGACAGGGCGGGCACTGAAGCTTTCTTT. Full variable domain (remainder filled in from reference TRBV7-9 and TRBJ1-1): DTGVSQNPRHKITKRGQNVTFRCDPISEHNRLYWYRQTLGQGPEFLTYFQNEAQLEKSRLLSDRFSAERPKGSFSTLEIQRTEQGDSAMYLCASSPDRAGTEAFFGQGTRLTVV.

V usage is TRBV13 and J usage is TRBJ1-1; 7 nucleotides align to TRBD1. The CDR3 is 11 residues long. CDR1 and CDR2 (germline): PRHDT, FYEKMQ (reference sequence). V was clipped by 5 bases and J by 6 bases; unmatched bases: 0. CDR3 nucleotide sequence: TGTGCCAGCAGCGACAGGGCTGAAGCTTTCTTT. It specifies CASSDRAEAFF.

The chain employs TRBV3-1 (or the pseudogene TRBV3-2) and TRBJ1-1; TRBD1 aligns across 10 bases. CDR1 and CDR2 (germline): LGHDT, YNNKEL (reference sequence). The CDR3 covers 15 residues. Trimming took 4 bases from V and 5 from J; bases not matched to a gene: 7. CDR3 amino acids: CASSPRQGANTEAFF. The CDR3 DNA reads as TGTGCCAGCAGCCCCCGACAGGGGGCTAATACTGAAGCTTTCTTT.

The CDR3 loop reads CASRLATGGGTEAFF. CDR3 bases: TGTGCCAGCAGACTGGCGACAGGGGGAGGCACTGAAGCTTTCTTT. The chain is built from TRBV7-2 and TRBJ1-1; 9 nucleotides line up with TRBD1. Germline lookup yields CDR1 SGHTA and CDR2 FQGNSA. V dropped 6 bases and J dropped 4; count of bases not matched to a gene: 9. CDR3 size: 15 residues.

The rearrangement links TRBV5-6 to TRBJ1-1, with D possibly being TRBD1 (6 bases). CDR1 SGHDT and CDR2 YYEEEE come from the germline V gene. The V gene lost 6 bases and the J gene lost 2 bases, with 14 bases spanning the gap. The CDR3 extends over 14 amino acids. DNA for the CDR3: TGTGCCAGCATTTACAGGGCACTTAACACTGAAGCTTTCTTT. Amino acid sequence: CASIYRALNTEAFF.

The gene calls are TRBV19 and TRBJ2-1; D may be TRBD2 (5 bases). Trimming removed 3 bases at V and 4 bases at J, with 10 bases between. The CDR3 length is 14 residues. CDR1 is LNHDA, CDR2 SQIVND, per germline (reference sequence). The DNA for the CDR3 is TGTGCCAGTAGTATGAACGAGCGGTACAATGAGCAGTTCTTC. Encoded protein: CASSMNERYNEQFF. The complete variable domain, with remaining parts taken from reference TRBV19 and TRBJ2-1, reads DGGITQSPKYLFRKEGQNVTLSCEQNLNHDAMYWYRQDPGQGLRLIYYSQIVNDFQKGDIAEGYSVSREKKESFPLTVTSAQKNPTAFYLCASSMNERYNEQFFGPGTRLTVL.

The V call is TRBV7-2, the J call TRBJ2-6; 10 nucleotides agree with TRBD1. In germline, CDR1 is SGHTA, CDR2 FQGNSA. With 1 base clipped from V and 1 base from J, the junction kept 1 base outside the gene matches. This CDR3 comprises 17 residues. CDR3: CASSLGTGGSGANVLTF. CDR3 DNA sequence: TGTGCCAGCAGCTTAGGGACAGGGGGGTCTGGGGCCAACGTCCTGACTTTC.

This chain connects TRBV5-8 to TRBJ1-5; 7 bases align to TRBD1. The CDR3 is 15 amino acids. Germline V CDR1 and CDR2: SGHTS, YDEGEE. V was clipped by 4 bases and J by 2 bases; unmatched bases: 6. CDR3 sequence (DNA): TGTGCCAGCAGCACAGGGGAGACGGGCAATCAGCCCCAGCATTTT. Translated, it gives CASSTGETGNQPQHF.

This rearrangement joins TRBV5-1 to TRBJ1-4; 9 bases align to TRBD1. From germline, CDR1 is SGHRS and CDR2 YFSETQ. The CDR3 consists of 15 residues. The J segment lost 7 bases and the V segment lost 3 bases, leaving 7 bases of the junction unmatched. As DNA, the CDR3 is TGCGCCAGCAGCTCAACCGGGACAGGGAGTGAAAAACTGTTTTTT. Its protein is CASSSTGTGSEKLFF.

The CDR3 sequence is CASSLGTGGIYGYTF. In DNA form, the CDR3 reads TGTGCCAGCAGCTTAGGGACAGGGGGAATATATGGCTACACCTTC. The V gene is TRBV7-2, the J gene TRBJ1-2; 10 bases match TRBD1. In germline, CDR1 is SGHTA, CDR2 FQGNSA. V lost 1 base and J lost 5; bases outside the gene matches: 4. This CDR3 is 15 amino acids long.

The CDR3: CASSREAGWVSGELFF. The CDR3 DNA sequence: TGTGCCAGTAGTCGGGAGGCAGGATGGGTTTCCGGGGAGCTGTTTTTT. J is TRBJ2-2 and V is TRBV19; 7 bases match TRBD2. The germline gives CDR1 LNHDA, CDR2 SQIVND (reference sequence). V was pared by 5 bases and J by 6 bases, with 12 bases of the junction left unmatched. There are 16 residues in the CDR3.

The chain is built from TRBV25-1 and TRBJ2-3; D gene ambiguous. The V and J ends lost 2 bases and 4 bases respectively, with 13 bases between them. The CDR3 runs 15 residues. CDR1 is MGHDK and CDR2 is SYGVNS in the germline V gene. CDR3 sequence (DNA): TGTGCCAGCAGTGAAGACGGTCGGGTGTCAGATACGCAGTATTTT. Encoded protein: CASSEDGRVSDTQYF.

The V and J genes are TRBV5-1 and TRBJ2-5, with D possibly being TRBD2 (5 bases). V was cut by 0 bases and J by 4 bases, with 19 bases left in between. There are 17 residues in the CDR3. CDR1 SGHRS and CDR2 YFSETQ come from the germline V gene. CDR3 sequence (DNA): TGCGCCAGCAGCTTGGATCGGCCGGGGTTTTGGTCAGAGACCCAGTACTTC. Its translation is CASSLDRPGFWSETQYF.

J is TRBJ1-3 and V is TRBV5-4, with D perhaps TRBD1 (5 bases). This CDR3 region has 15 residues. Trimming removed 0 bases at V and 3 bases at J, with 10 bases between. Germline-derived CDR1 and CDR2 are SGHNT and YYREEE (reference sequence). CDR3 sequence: CASSLGGQYGNTIYF. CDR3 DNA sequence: TGTGCCAGCAGCTTGGGAGGACAATATGGAAACACCATATATTTT.

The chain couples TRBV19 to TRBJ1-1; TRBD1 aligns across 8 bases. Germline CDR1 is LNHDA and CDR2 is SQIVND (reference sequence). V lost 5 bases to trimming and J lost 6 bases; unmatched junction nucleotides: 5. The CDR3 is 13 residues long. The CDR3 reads CASSGQGIAEAFF. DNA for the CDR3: TGTGCCAGTAGTGGACAGGGTATCGCTGAAGCTTTCTTT.

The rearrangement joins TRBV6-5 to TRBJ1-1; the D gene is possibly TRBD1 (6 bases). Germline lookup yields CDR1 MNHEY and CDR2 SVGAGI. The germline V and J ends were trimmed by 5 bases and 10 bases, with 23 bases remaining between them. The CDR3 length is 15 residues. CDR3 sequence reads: CASSPLGGPTIGAFF. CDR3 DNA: TGTGCCAGCAGTCCCCTGGGGGGGCCGACCATTGGAGCTTTCTTT.